A single sample gave rise to the 22 T cell receptor beta chains below, sequenced in a study of T cell responses to AZD1222 COVID-19 vaccine. The protocol was immunoSEQ multiplex PCR, while the TCRdb copy is restricted to in-frame clones and leaves out a portion. The sample carries tens of thousands of clones, 91% recorded once. Sequencing was performed on peripheral blood, taken on day 0 of MenACWY control vaccination. These receptors were obtained from an adult in good health.

The chain links TRBV11-2 to TRBJ1-2; 8 nucleotides align to TRBD1. This CDR3 comprises 13 residues. Trimming at V came to 3 bases and at J to 7 bases, leaving 4 bases not matched to a gene. CDR1 and CDR2 from the germline V gene are SGHAT and FQNNGV. The CDR3 reads CASSLEDRGGYTF. In nucleotides, the CDR3 is TGTGCCAGCAGCTTGGAAGACAGGGGTGGCTACACCTTC.

This clone was recorded only once. The chain joins TRBV28 to TRBJ2-7; D is ambiguous. The CDR3 runs to 13 residues. V was pared by 7 bases and J by 1 base, with 11 bases between. The V gene's germline CDR1 is MDHEN and CDR2 SYDVKM. CDR3 nucleotide sequence: TGTGCCAGCAATGCAGGTTCTTCCTACGAGCAGTACTTC. Translating gives CASNAGSSYEQYF.

The J gene is TRBJ1-5, the V gene TRBV24-1; D is possibly TRBD1 (6 bases). The germline V and J ends were trimmed by 4 bases and 2 bases, with 11 bases remaining between them. Germline-derived CDR1 and CDR2 are KGHDR and SFDVKD. The CDR3 length is 15 residues. This CDR3 reads CATSEQGLGNQPQHF. In nucleotides, the CDR3 is TGTGCCACCAGTGAACAGGGATTGGGCAATCAGCCCCAGCATTTT.

CDR3 in amino acids: CASSEEGELAGNQPQHF. CDR3 in DNA: TGTGCCAGCAGTGAAGAGGGCGAGTTGGCGGGCAATCAGCCCCAGCATTTT. The chain is built from TRBV6-1 and TRBJ1-5; D remains ambiguous. Germline loops: CDR1 MNHNS, CDR2 SASEGT. Trimming shortened V by 1 base and J by 2 bases, and 15 bases separated the two germline ends. The CDR3 is 17 residues long.

This chain links TRBV5-1 with TRBJ1-6; D gene ambiguous. The V gene's germline CDR1 is SGHRS and CDR2 YFSETQ. This CDR3 has 14 amino acids. V was trimmed by 3 bases and J by 8 bases, leaving 12 bases between them. CDR3 bases: TGCGCCAGCAGCTGGGGTGACGAGGATTCACCCCTCCACTTT. Translating it yields CASSWGDEDSPLHF. Variable domain in full (rest from reference TRBV5-1 and TRBJ1-6): KAGVTQTPRYLIKTRGQQVTLSCSPISGHRSVSWYQQTPGQGLQFLFEYFSETQRNKGNFPGRFSGRQFSNSRSEMNVSTLELGDSALYLCASSWGDEDSPLHFGNGTRLTVT.

The V and J genes are TRBV29-1 and TRBJ2-5; 10 bases agree with TRBD2. Germline loops: CDR1 SQVTM, CDR2 ANQGSEA. The CDR3 sequence is 13 residues long. The trim removed 4 bases at V and 10 bases at J, leaving 9 bases unmatched. CDR3 amino acids: CSVGRSGGVNQYF. CDR3 bases: TGCAGCGTTGGGCGGAGCGGGGGGGTGAACCAGTACTTC. Full variable domain (outside the CDR3, taken from reference TRBV29-1 and TRBJ2-5): SAVISQKPSRDICQRGTSLTIQCQVDSQVTMMFWYRQQPGQSLTLIATANQGSEATYESGFVIDKFPISRPNLTFSTLTVSNMSPEDSSIYLCSVGRSGGVNQYFGPGTRLLVL.

The chain carries TRBV6-5 and TRBJ1-1; D is uncertain. The CDR3 is 14 amino acids. Germline lookup yields CDR1 MNHEY and CDR2 SVGAGI. The V end lost 7 bases, the J end lost 6 bases, and 18 bases lay between the germline ends. The CDR3, as DNA: TGTGCCAGCACCTACGGAAGGGAAGGAGCTGAAGCTTTCTTT. Translated, it gives CASTYGREGAEAFF.

The V and J genes are TRBV6-5 and TRBJ1-1; perhaps TRBD1 as D (6 bases). Germline V gene sequence: CDR1 MNHEY, CDR2 SVGAGI. The V end was cut by 0 bases, the J end by 5 bases, with 13 bases between. The CDR3 sequence is 15 residues long. The CDR3: CASSYSTGAGTEAFF. As DNA, the CDR3 is TGTGCCAGCAGTTACTCGACGGGGGCCGGTACTGAAGCTTTCTTT.

J is TRBJ1-4 and V is TRBV12-3 or TRBV12-4; D uncertain. The CDR3 has 12 amino acids. V was pared by 5 bases and J by 5 bases, with 6 bases between. The CDR3 spells CASSLRNEKLFF. CDR3 DNA: TGTGCCAGCAGTCTTAGGAATGAAAAACTGTTTTTT.

The chain uses TRBV3-1 (or the pseudogene TRBV3-2) and TRBJ1-2; D not certain. The CDR3 spans 16 residues. The ends were cut back, 2 bases at V and 4 bases at J, with 17 bases in the middle. Germline loops: CDR1 LGHDT, CDR2 YNNKEL (reference sequence). This chain's CDR3 is CASSQLQEGRSYGYTF. The CDR3 coding sequence is TGTGCCAGCAGCCAACTTCAAGAAGGACGGAGCTATGGCTACACCTTC.

The V gene is TRBV7-8, the J gene TRBJ1-2; possibly TRBD1 for D (6 bases). The germline gives CDR1 SGHVS, CDR2 FQNEAQ. The V end lost 3 bases, the J end lost 4 bases, and 18 bases lay between the germline ends. CDR3 length equals 16 residues. The CDR3 nucleotides are TGTGCCAGCAGCTTGGGGGACACTTATGCTGGCTATGGCTACACCTTC. Translation: CASSLGDTYAGYGYTF.

The gene calls are TRBV4-3 and TRBJ2-7; maybe TRBD1 (5 bases). The V end was cut by 0 bases, the J end by 2 bases, with 17 bases between. The CDR3 has 17 residues. Germline values: CDR1 LGHNA, CDR2 YSLEER. This CDR3 is CASSQEMVQATTYEQYF. The CDR3 DNA reads as TGCGCCAGCAGCCAAGAAATGGTACAGGCCACGACCTACGAGCAGTACTTC.

This CDR3 is CAISYGQGSQETQYF. In nucleotides, the CDR3 is TGTGCCATCAGTTATGGACAGGGCTCCCAAGAGACCCAGTACTTC. The chain links TRBV10-3 to TRBJ2-5; 8 bases align to TRBD1. J gave up 1 base and V 5 bases, and 6 bases lay outside the gene matches. This CDR3 is 15 amino acids long. Germline V gene sequence: CDR1 ENHRY, CDR2 SYGVKD.

This chain's CDR3 is CATLPPYSYEQYF. CDR3 DNA sequence: TGCGCCACCCTACCCCCCTACTCCTACGAGCAGTACTTC. The genes are TRBV10-2 and TRBJ2-7, with D hard to call. Deletions cut 10 bases from V and 0 bases from J, with 13 bases between. CDR3 length equals 13 residues. Germline CDR1 WSHSY, CDR2 SAAADI.

The chain uses TRBV5-1 and TRBJ2-7, with a possible D match to TRBD1 (6 bases). Germline V gene sequence: CDR1 SGHRS, CDR2 YFSETQ. The V end lost 2 bases, the J end lost 4 bases, and 10 bases lay between the germline ends. CDR3 length: 13 residues. The chain's CDR3 is CASSLTGSYEQYF. DNA for the CDR3: TGCGCCAGCAGCTTAACAGGGTCTTACGAGCAGTACTTC.

This clone was found a few times. The chain has TRBV5-1 and TRBJ2-7; 8 nucleotides match TRBD2. CDR1 is SGHRS, CDR2 YFSETQ, per germline. The CDR3 length is 15 residues. With V trimmed by 4 bases and J by 4 bases, 10 bases remained unmatched. The CDR3 loop reads CASSETSGRVYEQYF. The CDR3 region has the DNA TGCGCCAGCAGCGAAACCAGCGGGAGAGTGTACGAGCAGTACTTC.

The chain recombines TRBV10-2 with TRBJ2-2, with D possibly being TRBD2 (6 bases). With 7 bases removed from V and 6 bases from J, the gap between germline ends came to 18 bases. This CDR3 has 15 amino acids. Germline assignment: CDR1 WSHSY and CDR2 SAAADI. Written as DNA, the CDR3 is TGCGCCAGCATAGGGCCTAGCGTGGGGGCCGGGGAGCTGTTTTTT. This gives the protein CASIGPSVGAGELFF.

The V call is TRBV27, the J call TRBJ2-7; 10 positions match TRBD1. The CDR3 consists of 16 residues. Germline V lookup: CDR1 MNHEY, CDR2 SMNVEV (reference sequence). With 0 bases clipped from V and 5 bases from J, the junction kept 7 bases outside the gene matches. This CDR3 is CASSLSGDRGSDEQYF. The CDR3 DNA follows: TGTGCCAGCAGTTTATCGGGGGACAGGGGAAGCGACGAGCAGTACTTC.

V usage is TRBV15 and J usage is TRBJ1-5; D is unclear. The CDR3 has 16 residues. Germline V CDR1 and CDR2: LNHNV, YYDKDF (reference sequence). V shed 2 bases and J shed 0 bases, with 11 bases lying between them. The CDR3 protein is CATSRSGRDSNQPQHF. CDR3 nucleotide sequence: TGTGCCACCAGCAGATCTGGACGGGATAGCAATCAGCCCCAGCATTTT.

The chain recombines TRBV2 with TRBJ1-4; the match to TRBD1 covers 7 bases. Germline V lookup: CDR1 SNHLY, CDR2 FYNNEI. J gave up 5 bases and V 0 bases, and 3 bases lay outside the gene matches. The CDR3 is 15 residues long. The CDR3 region has the DNA TGTGCCAGCAGTGAAGCGCCGGGACAGAATGAAAAACTGTTTTTT. Its protein is CASSEAPGQNEKLFF.

The chain's CDR3 is CASSLSVFPNEKLFF. The CDR3 nucleotides are TGTGCCAGCAGTTTATCGGTATTCCCTAATGAAAAACTGTTTTTT. V usage is TRBV28 and J usage is TRBJ1-4; unclear D gene. This CDR3 has 15 amino acids. CDR1 MDHEN and CDR2 SYDVKM come from the germline V gene. The V end was cut by 1 base, the J end by 3 bases, with 9 bases between.

The rearrangement links TRBV6-5 to TRBJ2-5; TRBD2 might be the D (5 bases). Trimming took 11 bases from V and 1 from J, leaving 8 bases between them. The CDR3 extends over 11 amino acids. CDR1 and CDR2 from the germline V gene are MNHEY and SVGAGI. The CDR3 coding sequence is TGTGCCGGACTTTCCCAAGAGACCCAGTACTTC. Translation gives CAGLSQETQYF.